Included here is one T cell receptor beta chain sequence, with context. In germline, CDR1 is GTSNPN, CDR2 SVGIG (reference sequence). The CDR3 is 14 residues long. Unmatched junction bases numbered 7, after V lost 5 bases and J lost 4 bases. Each PCR had synthetic TCR analog templates added to it as a spike-in. Data came from immunoSEQ multiplex PCR; TCRdb stores just in-frame clones and leaves some out. The sample holds approximately 52,000 clones, 85% seen once. This sample was taken from a study of PD-L1 blockade in urothelial cancer. Study-wide context: Males with bladder-origin urothelial cancer constituted about 85% of the roughly 29 patients. Patients had undergone 0 to 3 prior chemotherapy regimens. Typically, measured as a median, blood samples had approximately 130,000 T cells.

Specified time point: pretreatment peripheral blood. This chain links TRBV30 with TRBJ2-1; 8 bases are a match to TRBD1. This TCR derives from a man between 65 and 85 years old with urothelial cancer. The sequences come from PBMCs, collected around atezolizumab (anti-PD-L1) treatment. The CDR3 here is CAWSGTGGYNEQFF. The CDR3 bases are TGTGCCTGGTCTGGGACAGGAGGTTACAATGAGCAGTTCTTC.